These 2 T cell receptor beta chains originate from one sample sequenced in a study of vaccination and CD4 T cells after COVID-19. With the Oncomine TCR Beta short-read assay, DNA from cultured CD4+ T cells was sequenced. One entry per CDR3 protein results from TCRdb running MiXCR on the PCR reads. The data contain 8,500 to 10,000 distinct CDR3 sequences, 45% to 60% of them singletons. Treatment: roughly 10-day PBMC culture with coronavirus spike peptide pools or control peptides (ViraFEST assay). These receptors lack a known antigen. Sequencing used CD4+ T cells from blood, cultured in vitro. The receptors come from a human donor who had recovered from COVID-19.

In its sample, this clonotype was seen a few times. The chain couples TRBV6-5 to TRBJ2-1; 8 nucleotides match TRBD2. Per the germline V gene, CDR1 is MNHEY and CDR2 is SVGAGI. This CDR3 contains 17 residues. The trim removed 0 bases at V and 8 bases at J, leaving 12 bases unmatched. In DNA, the CDR3 is TGTGCCAGCAGTTACTCGATGCGGGGGGCCATTAGCCATGAGCAGTTCTTC. It encodes CASSYSMRGAISHEQFF.

This chain links TRBV19 with TRBJ1-1, with D possibly TRBD1 on 5 matching bases. The V gene lost 7 bases and the J gene lost 0 bases, with 9 bases spanning the gap. The CDR3 sequence is 13 residues long. Germline loops: CDR1 LNHDA, CDR2 SQIVND (reference sequence). The CDR3 loop is CASMGEMNTEAFF. The CDR3 DNA is TGTGCCAGTATGGGGGAGATGAACACTGAAGCTTTCTTT.